This TCR beta chain derives from a study of T cells after yellow fever vaccination. Study at large: Preparing low-cell-number fractions relied on SMART-Seq v4 Ultra Low Input.

As concerns this clonotype: Its antigen is unidentified.

The TCR cDNA carried a universal primer site and UMIs from 5'RACE template switching. MiXCR, applied by TCRdb to the 5' RACE reads, yields one record per CDR3 protein. The sample contains a few hundred thousand distinct CDR3 sequences, 19% of which appear only once. This CDR3 contains 14 residues. V shed 3 bases and J 6 bases; nucleotides not matched to a gene: 6. Germline CDR1 and CDR2: DFQATT and SNEGSKA (reference sequence). General study points: It was a weaker secondary response, yet one that peaked faster, at day 5 versus 15. Booster sampling recovered most clones from primary vaccination (less than 97% CD4, around 90% CD8).

The sequences come from PBMCs, collected 15 days after the yellow fever booster vaccination. This chain joins TRBV20-1 and TRBJ2-3; 10 nucleotides match TRBD2. This TCR derives from a man in his thirties or forties who received the YFV17D yellow fever vaccine. The CDR3 loop is CSASLSGRVDTQYF. CDR3 nucleotide sequence: TGCAGTGCTAGCTTGAGCGGGAGGGTCGATACGCAGTATTTT.